This T cell receptor beta chain comes out of a study of T cells in women clearing cervical HPV infection. The study, taken as a whole, reports: Controls had more TRBV6-7 (0.16%) than cases (approximately 0.11%). Unknown T-cell numbers per sample may underlie the richness differences. Combining TCR richness with V gene abundances gave approximately 0.84 AUC.

Trimming took off 5 bases at V and 4 bases at J, with 20 bases between the two ends. The CDR3 length is 16 residues. CDR1 is PRHDT, CDR2 FYEKMQ, per germline (reference sequence). A note on this clone: Its cognate antigen is unknown. From the germline J gene comes the end of the CDR3, since the read stops 3 residues before it.

Average input was around 1,200 ng genomic DNA for immunoSEQ TCR beta CDR3 amplification. The assay was immunoSEQ multiplex PCR, and TCRdb's table has in-frame clones only and misses some. This table lists approximately 33,000 clones. The sequence was obtained from a woman between 18 and 69 years old with a cervical HPV16 infection that either progressed to CIN3+ or cleared (not recorded which). The sample comprised blood buffy coat. The chain joins TRBV13 to TRBJ2-5, with a weak D call TRBD1 (7 bases). The CDR3: CASSPNFGGGLETQYF. CDR3 bases read: TGTGCCAGCAGCCCAAACTTCGGAGGGGGCCTAGAGACC.